These 11 T cell receptor beta chains came from one sample sequenced in a study of blood T cell repertoires in COVID-19. Assay used: immunoSEQ multiplex PCR; TCRdb lists only in-frame clones, some missing. Of roughly 250,000 clones in the sample, roughly 84% are singletons; the top ten hold 15% to 19%. Specimen: peripheral blood. These receptors originate from an older person with COVID-19, enrolled during active disease.

This clone was picked up one time. The genes are TRBV6-5 and TRBJ1-2; D possibly corresponds to TRBD1 (6 bases). V shed 6 bases and J shed 7 bases, with 21 bases lying between them. Germline CDR1 and CDR2: MNHEY and SVGAGI. This CDR3 contains 15 residues. The CDR3 reads CASSSRDIPRGGYTF. Written as DNA, the CDR3 is TGTGCCAGCAGCTCCCGGGACATTCCTCGTGGTGGCTACACCTTC.

The chain combines TRBV6-5 with TRBJ2-5; TRBD1 aligns across 11 bases. Germline CDR1 reads MNHEY; CDR2 reads SVGAGI. The CDR3 extends over 14 amino acids. Losses at the gene ends were 8 bases for V and 4 bases for J; bases not matched to a gene: 6. The CDR3 sequence is CASHRTGGGETQYF. CDR3 coding DNA: TGTGCCAGCCATCGGACAGGGGGCGGAGAGACCCAGTACTTC.

J is TRBJ2-5 and V is TRBV27; the match to TRBD2 covers 11 bases. Per germline, CDR1 MNHEY and CDR2 SMNVEV (reference sequence). This CDR3 contains 17 residues. The V and J ends lost 5 bases and 5 bases, in that order; junction bases with no gene match: 13. The CDR3 reads CASSGDPTSGNRETQYF. The CDR3 coding sequence is TGTGCCAGCAGTGGGGACCCGACTAGCGGGAACCGGGAGACCCAGTACTTC.

The chain links TRBV7-2 to TRBJ1-5; the match to TRBD1 covers 8 bases. V dropped 5 bases and J dropped 4; count of bases not matched to a gene: 7. Germline loops: CDR1 SGHTA, CDR2 FQGNSA. This CDR3 is 15 amino acids long. Written as DNA, the CDR3 is TGTGCCAGCAGCCCCGAGGACAGGGTTAATCAGCCCCAGCATTTT. Its translation is CASSPEDRVNQPQHF.

The V call is TRBV27, the J call TRBJ2-7, with 10 nucleotides matching TRBD2. The CDR3 is 16 amino acids. Germline V gene sequence: CDR1 MNHEY, CDR2 SMNVEV (reference sequence). V lost 6 bases, J lost 6 bases, and 14 bases stayed unmatched. The CDR3 loop reads CASSPQLAGFGLEQYF. The CDR3 DNA follows: TGTGCCAGCAGCCCCCAACTAGCGGGATTTGGCCTCGAGCAGTACTTC.

The chain uses TRBV5-5 and TRBJ1-4; tentative D call: TRBD1 (5 bases). CDR3 length: 14 amino acids. The V gene lost 4 bases and the J gene lost 6 bases, with 13 bases spanning the gap. CDR1 is SGHKS, CDR2 YYEKEE, per germline (reference sequence). CDR3 sequence: CASSGGGSHEKLFF. The CDR3 nucleotides read TGTGCCAGCAGCGGCGGGGGTTCGCATGAAAAACTGTTTTTT. Full variable domain (missing parts from reference TRBV5-5 and TRBJ1-4): DAGVTQSPTHLIKTRGQQVTLRCSPISGHKSVSWYQQVLGQGPQFIFQYYEKEERGRGNFPDRFSARQFPNYSSELNVNALLLGDSALYLCASSGGGSHEKLFFGSGTQLSVL.

V is TRBV5-1 and J is TRBJ2-5, with 7 positions matching TRBD2. The V and J ends lost 1 base and 0 bases, in that order; junction bases with no gene match: 3. The length of the CDR3 is 15 residues. From germline, CDR1 is SGHRS and CDR2 YFSETQ. CDR3 sequence (DNA): TGCGCCAGCAGCTTGACCGGGGGGAACCAAGAGACCCAGTACTTC. Translation gives CASSLTGGNQETQYF.

J is TRBJ2-1 and V is TRBV6-2 or TRBV6-3; 10 nucleotides match TRBD2. The CDR3 spans 15 residues. Looked up from germline, CDR1 is MNHEY and CDR2 is SVGEGT. V lost 5 bases and J lost 4; bases outside the gene matches: 5. For the CDR3, the DNA is TGTGCCAGCAGTAGAAGCGGGGGGGTATACAATGAGCAGTTCTTC. It is translated as CASSRSGGVYNEQFF.

V gene TRBV7-9 combines with J gene TRBJ2-5; D remains unclear. Trimming removed 3 bases from V and 5 bases from J, with 4 bases in between. The germline gives CDR1 SEHNR, CDR2 FQNEAQ (reference sequence). The CDR3 runs 11 residues. The CDR3 region is CASSFLETQYF. The CDR3 region has the DNA TGTGCCAGCAGCTTCTTGGAGACCCAGTACTTC.

This clone occurred a few times. The chain is built from TRBV7-5 and TRBJ2-3; the DNA was not compared with TRBD2, the D call given in the table. TRBV7-5 is noted as a pseudogene. This CDR3 has 18 residues. CDR3 bases: TGTGTCAGAAGCTGTCAACTAGCGGGGCGAGTTAGGACAGATACGCAGTATTTT. Encoded protein: CVRSCQLAGRVRTDTQYF.

V usage is TRBV25-1 and J usage is TRBJ2-7; a weak D match, TRBD1 (6 bases). This CDR3 region has 12 residues. Per the germline V gene, CDR1 is MGHDK and CDR2 is SYGVNS. Trimming removed 6 bases at V and 3 bases at J, with 9 bases between. The CDR3 sequence is CASRQGDYEQYF. Here the CDR3 DNA reads TGTGCCAGCAGACAGGGAGACTACGAGCAGTACTTC.